This entry lists 15 T cell receptor beta chains sequenced from one sample in a study of spatial heterogeneity in lung cancer. Time point of the sample: blood at routine non-recurrence follow-up after resection. Without sorting, whole RNA was sequenced from tumor, nontumor lung or frozen PBMC. MiXCR, run by TCRdb on the 5' RACE reads, gives a single entry per CDR3 protein. In the table there are roughly 120,000 distinct CDR3 sequences, 12% of which are singletons. This specimen consisted of PBMCs, obtained at follow-up. Receptors originate from a male donor with early-stage non-small cell lung cancer.

At least ten counts were recorded for this clonotype. J is TRBJ2-7 and V is TRBV4-2; D possibly corresponds to TRBD1 (6 bases). Per germline, CDR1 LGHNA and CDR2 YNFKEQ. V gave up 3 bases and J gave up 2 bases, with 14 bases separating them. The CDR3 contains 15 residues. The CDR3 sequence: CASSHEQGSAYEQYF. The DNA for the CDR3 is TGTGCCAGCAGCCATGAACAGGGTTCGGCCTACGAGCAGTACTTC.

The chain uses TRBV11-2 and TRBJ1-6, with a weak D call TRBD1 (5 bases). Trimming cost V 1 base and J 1 base, with 11 bases left between them. CDR1 is SGHAT and CDR2 is FQNNGV in the germline V gene. The CDR3 consists of 17 residues. CDR3 loop: CASSLAFQGSYNSPLHF. As DNA, the CDR3 is TGTGCCAGCAGCTTAGCCTTTCAGGGATCCTATAATTCACCCCTCCACTTT.

The rearrangement links TRBV28 to TRBJ1-2; TRBD1 agrees at 9 bases. This CDR3 is 15 amino acids long. J was trimmed by 7 bases and V by 2 bases; bases with no gene match: 8. CDR1 is MDHEN, CDR2 SYDVKM, per germline. The CDR3 is CASSLPPGQGSGYTF. CDR3 nucleotide sequence: TGTGCCAGCAGTTTACCCCCGGGACAGGGTTCTGGCTACACCTTC.

This clonotype was seen only a few times. Here the CDR3 reads CASATVTGTYEQYF. For the CDR3, the DNA is TGTGCCAGCGCAACAGTGACAGGGACCTACGAGCAGTACTTC. The chain couples TRBV12-3 or TRBV12-4 to TRBJ2-7; 7 bases map to TRBD1. The trim removed 8 bases at V and 2 bases at J, leaving 9 bases unmatched. This CDR3 comprises 14 residues.

This clonotype turned up a few times. The V and J genes are TRBV29-1 and TRBJ2-7; D ambiguous. The germline V gene encodes CDR1 SQVTM and CDR2 ANQGSEA. Between the trimmed V and J ends, which lost 4 bases and 6 bases, there was a span of 10 bases. The CDR3 runs 11 residues. The CDR3, as DNA: TGCAGCGTTGTGGGTTTACTCGAGCAGTACTTC. Encoded protein: CSVVGLLEQYF.

This rearrangement joins TRBV2 to TRBJ2-5, with TRBD2 identical over 7 bases. The CDR3 runs 14 residues. The germline CDR1 and CDR2 sequences are SNHLY and FYNNEI. J lost 4 bases, V lost 6 bases, and 8 bases had no gene match. The CDR3 nucleotides are TGTGCCAGCAGACAGCGGGGAGGAGGAGAGACCCAGTACTTC. This gives the protein CASRQRGGGETQYF. The entire variable domain, with the rest obtained from reference TRBV2 and TRBJ2-5, is as follows: EPEVTQTPSHQVTQMGQEVILRCVPISNHLYFYWYRQILGQKVEFLVSFYNNEISEKSEIFDDQFSVERPDGSNFTLKIRSTKLEDSAMYFCASRQRGGGETQYFGPGTRLLVL.

This clonotype was seen a handful of times. This chain joins TRBV10-3 and TRBJ1-1; D is undetermined. Germline CDR1 reads ENHRY; CDR2 reads SYGVKD. V dropped 6 bases and J dropped 0 bases, with 2 bases sitting between them. The CDR3 contains 11 residues. CDR3: CAIRVNTEAFF. The CDR3 DNA is TGTGCCATCAGGGTGAACACTGAAGCTTTCTTT.

V usage is TRBV2 and J usage is TRBJ1-5; possible D gene TRBD1, 5 bases. The CDR3 is 13 amino acids. V dropped 9 bases and J dropped 1 base, with 10 bases sitting between them. Germline V lookup: CDR1 SNHLY, CDR2 FYNNEI. CDR3 sequence: CASVRDSNQPQHF. Written as DNA, the CDR3 is TGTGCCAGTGTACGGGACAGCAATCAGCCCCAGCATTTT. Looking up the rest from reference TRBV2 and TRBJ1-5 gives the full variable domain: EPEVTQTPSHQVTQMGQEVILRCVPISNHLYFYWYRQILGQKVEFLVSFYNNEISEKSEIFDDQFSVERPDGSNFTLKIRSTKLEDSAMYFCASVRDSNQPQHFGDGTRLSIL.

The rearrangement uses TRBV5-6 and TRBJ1-5; TRBD1 might be the D (5 bases). From germline, CDR1 is SGHDT and CDR2 YYEEEE. CDR3 length: 17 residues. Trimming removed 0 bases from V and 6 bases from J, with 19 bases in between. The CDR3 here is CASSLARGSRVAQPQHF. CDR3 DNA sequence: TGTGCCAGCAGCTTGGCAAGGGGCAGCCGGGTGGCTCAGCCCCAGCATTTT.

This clonotype showed up many times. The V and J genes are TRBV15 and TRBJ2-3; 8 positions match TRBD2. Trimming took 6 bases from V and 3 from J; bases not matched to a gene: 11. The germline V gene has CDR1 LNHNV and CDR2 YYDKDF (reference sequence). There are 16 residues in the CDR3. The CDR3 reads CATRSRRGDLTDTQYF. In DNA, the CDR3 is TGTGCCACCAGGAGCCGGCGGGGGGACCTTACAGATACGCAGTATTTT.

This clonotype was seen only a few times. The chain recombines TRBV3-1 with TRBJ1-6, with TRBD1 identical over 7 bases. The CDR3 consists of 14 residues. Germline trimming cut 6 bases from V and 5 bases from J; bases unmatched to any gene: 4. Per the germline V gene, CDR1 is LGHDT and CDR2 is YNNKEL (reference sequence). The CDR3 bases are TGTGCCAGCAGGGTGACAGGGAATAATTCACCCCTCCACTTT. Translating it yields CASRVTGNNSPLHF.

This clonotype was observed a few times. The CDR3 DNA sequence: TGTGCCAGCAGCTTACCCCAGGGAGGTGGGGGAGAGACCCAGTACTTC. Encoded protein: CASSLPQGGGGETQYF. The chain recombines TRBV12-3 or TRBV12-4 with TRBJ2-5, with a possible D match to TRBD2 (6 bases). With 6 bases removed from V and 4 bases from J, the gap between germline ends came to 21 bases. The CDR3 covers 16 residues.

The V gene is TRBV10-3, the J gene TRBJ2-4; the D gene could be TRBD1 or TRBD2 (6 bases each). CDR1 is ENHRY, CDR2 SYGVKD, per germline. V lost 0 bases to trimming and J lost 9 bases, with 12 bases between them. The CDR3 extends over 14 amino acids. The CDR3 region is CAISESTGRSIQYF. CDR3 coding DNA: TGTGCCATCAGTGAGTCCACAGGGAGGAGCATTCAGTACTTC.

The J gene is TRBJ1-5, the V gene TRBV5-1; D unclear. CDR3 size: 15 residues. The V and J ends lost 0 bases and 2 bases respectively, with 9 bases between them. Germline CDR1 and CDR2: SGHRS and YFSETQ. The CDR3 DNA sequence: TGCGCCAGCAGCTTGGCGCCGAGTGGCAATCAGCCCCAGCATTTT. Translated, it gives CASSLAPSGNQPQHF.

This clonotype was counted between two and nine times. The chain joins TRBV4-1 to TRBJ2-5, with TRBD2 matching 7 bases. The CDR3 length is 15 residues. Trimming cost V 4 bases and J 1 base; bases outside gene matches: 6. The germline CDR1 and CDR2 sequences are MGHRA and YSYEKL. The CDR3 sequence: CASSLTGLLQETQYF. The CDR3 nucleotides read TGCGCCAGCAGCCTGACGGGACTACTCCAAGAGACCCAGTACTTC.